The sequence of this TCR beta chain was determined in a study of identical twins. The length of the CDR3 is 15 residues. TCRdb called the 5' RACE reads again in MiXCR, with one record for every CDR3 protein. Of hundreds of thousands of distinct CDR3 sequences in the sample, about 9.4% were seen once. A further study also used this sample, focusing on yellow fever vaccine responses in identical twins.

The sequenced material came from PBMCs. The chain combines TRBV3-2 with TRBJ2-1; TRBD2, the D gene given by the table, was not confirmed from the DNA. TRBV3-2 is assigned pseudogene status. The TCR originated in a woman between 18 and 29 years old in good health. CDR3 sequence (DNA): TGTGCCACCGGCCCGGAAATAGCGGTTTACAATGAGCAGTTCTTC. Translated: CATGPEIAVYNEQFF.